Sequencing of this TCR beta chain was carried out in a study of T cells expressing NK-cell markers. Study overall: Researchers got TCR beta repertoires out of sorted CD3+CD56+NKG2C+, CD3+CD56+NKG2C- and CD3+CD56-NKG2C+ T cells. The study sequenced eight donors, seven HCMV-seropositive and one seronegative.

TCRdb re-called the 5' RACE reads, yielding one record per CDR3 amino acid sequence without DNA. The sample's table shows 550,000 to 600,000 distinct CDR3 sequences. The length of the CDR3 is 16 residues. Germline V CDR1 and CDR2: SGHRS, YFSETQ. The source material was blood T cells: a sorted CD56 or NKG2C T cell subset, CD4+ or CD8+ T cells, or bulk PBMC T cells (not recorded which). The chain employs TRBV5-1 and TRBJ2-1; the TRBD2 assignment by TCRdb is unverifiable without DNA. The sequence was collected from a man younger than 30 in good health. This CDR3 is CASSPRTSGTGNEQFF.